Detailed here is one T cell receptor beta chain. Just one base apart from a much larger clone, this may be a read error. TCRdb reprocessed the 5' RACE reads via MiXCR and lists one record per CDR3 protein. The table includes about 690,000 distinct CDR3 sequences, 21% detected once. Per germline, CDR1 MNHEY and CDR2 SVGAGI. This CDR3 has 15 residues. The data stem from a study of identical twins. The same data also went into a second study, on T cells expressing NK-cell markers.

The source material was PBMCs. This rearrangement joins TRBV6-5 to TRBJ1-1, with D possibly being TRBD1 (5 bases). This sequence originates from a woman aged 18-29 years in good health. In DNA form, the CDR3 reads TGTTCCAGCAGTTACTCTGGACAAATGAACACTGAAGCTTTCTTT. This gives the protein CSSSYSGQMNTEAFF.